The 15 T cell receptor beta chains presented below share a single source sample, sequenced in a study of T cells in Graves' hyperthyroidism and ophthalmopathy (dated 2019 in TCRdb). Library preparation employed multiplex PCR. This sample was sequenced with an Illumina HiSeq 2000. The TCR beta CDR3 regions were amplified from the RNA transcripts. For the first round of RT-PCR on the TCR CDR3, the HTBI primer set was used together with the Qiagen OneStep RT-PCR kit. The public sequencing data were trimmed at Q25 with fastp and processed into clonotypes with MiXCR by TCRdb, which kept only in-frame beta chains. Here each entry gathers all rows of one CDR3 protein and keeps the most common genes and DNA. The sample table lists about 500,000 distinct CDR3 sequences, 16% of them with a count of one. Approximately 30% of the sample is taken by the ten largest. Source material: blood. The source of these receptors is a woman aged 25 to 45 with Graves' ophthalmopathy.

In this sample, this clonotype turned up many times. The CDR3 nucleotides read TGTGCCAGCGTGGGGGTCTCCTACGAGCAGTACTTC. This encodes CASVGVSYEQYF. V is TRBV28 and J is TRBJ2-7; possibly TRBD1 or TRBD2 for D (5 bases each). CDR1 and CDR2 (germline): MDHEN, SYDVKM. CDR3 length: 12 residues. V was clipped by 8 bases and J by 0 bases, with 8 bases between them. The variable domain in full, completed from reference TRBV28 and TRBJ2-7, reads DVKVTQSSRYLVKRTGEKVFLECVQDMDHENMFWYRQDPGLGLRLIYFSYDVKMKEKGDIPEGYSVSREKKERFSLILESASTNQTSMYLCASVGVSYEQYFGPGTRLTVT.

There are a few counts of this clonotype. J is TRBJ2-7 and V is TRBV5-6; D perhaps matches TRBD1 (5 bases). This CDR3 comprises 15 residues. Germline-derived CDR1 and CDR2 are SGHDT and YYEEEE. Trimming took off 4 bases at V and 2 bases at J, with 16 bases between the two ends. CDR3 in amino acids: CASSNYKAGTYEQYF. The CDR3 DNA follows: TGTGCCAGCAGCAATTATAAGGCAGGGACCTACGAGCAGTACTTC. Based on the CDR3 plus reference TRBV5-6 and TRBJ2-7, the full variable domain is DAGVTQSPTHLIKTRGQQVTLRCSPKSGHDTVSWYQQALGQGPQFIFQYYEEEERQRGNFPDRFSGHQFPNYSSELNVNALLLGDSALYLCASSNYKAGTYEQYFGPGTRLTVT.

The chain links TRBV20-1 to TRBJ2-4; D is undetermined. The CDR3 runs 12 residues. The V gene's germline CDR1 is DFQATT and CDR2 SNEGSKA (reference sequence). Trimming removed 7 bases at V and 4 bases at J, with 11 bases between. DNA of the CDR3: TGCAGTGGCAGCCCGGAAAAAAACATTCAGTACTTC. Translating it yields CSGSPEKNIQYF.

The V gene is TRBV29-1, the J gene TRBJ2-1; 12 nucleotides match TRBD2. CDR3 length: 13 residues. J was trimmed by 9 bases and V by 4 bases; bases with no gene match: 4. Germline CDR1 and CDR2: SQVTM and ANQGSEA. The DNA for the CDR3 is TGCAGCGTTGTTATACTAGCGGGAGGTGAGCAGTTCTTC. It is translated as CSVVILAGGEQFF.

This clonotype came up once. A much larger clone differs by one base, so this may be a read error. This sequence joins TRBV28 and TRBJ2-1, with TRBD2 identical over 7 bases. The germline CDR1 and CDR2 sequences are MDHEN and SYDVKM. Unmatched junction bases numbered 9, after V lost 6 bases and J lost 7 bases. This CDR3 spans 14 amino acids. DNA for the CDR3: TGTGCCAGCAGCCTGCTAAGGGAGGGGAATGAGCAGTTCTTC. Protein product: CASSLLREGNEQFF.

This clonotype was seen repeatedly, ten times or more. This chain joins TRBV3-1 and TRBJ1-1, with 10 bases matching TRBD1. The CDR3 totals 16 residues. Germline values: CDR1 LGHDT, CDR2 YNNKEL (reference sequence). The V and J ends lost 5 bases and 3 bases, in that order; junction bases with no gene match: 9. CDR3: CASSATGTGDYTEAFF. The CDR3 DNA follows: TGTGCCAGCAGCGCTACCGGGACAGGGGATTACACTGAAGCTTTCTTT.

This clonotype was recorded at least ten times. The chain carries TRBV24-1 and TRBJ2-1; TRBD2 matches 13 bases. The germline V gene encodes CDR1 KGHDR and CDR2 SFDVKD. The CDR3 totals 16 residues. Trimming cost V 3 bases and J 6 bases; bases outside gene matches: 4. CDR3 loop: CATSDNGLAGANEQFF. The CDR3 region has the DNA TGTGCCACCAGTGATAATGGACTAGCGGGAGCCAATGAGCAGTTCTTC.

This clonotype has at least ten counts. The rearrangement uses TRBV11-2 and TRBJ2-7; 9 bases map to TRBD2. CDR1 is SGHAT, CDR2 FQNNGV, per germline. V lost 7 bases and J lost 4; bases outside the gene matches: 8. The CDR3 spans 14 residues. The CDR3 DNA sequence: TGTGCCAGCAACGCCCTTAGCGGGGGATACGAGCAGTACTTC. This translates into CASNALSGGYEQYF.

V gene TRBV6-1 combines with J gene TRBJ2-3; D ambiguous. This CDR3 is built from 13 residues. V lost 8 bases and J 0 bases, leaving 9 bases between the germline ends. The germline V gene has CDR1 MNHNS and CDR2 SASEGT. Written as DNA, the CDR3 is TGTGCCAGCTGCCCTGCCAGCACAGATACGCAGTATTTT. Encoded protein: CASCPASTDTQYF.

In this sample, this clonotype turned up many times. This chain links TRBV12-3 or TRBV12-4 with TRBJ1-3; D is unresolved. The CDR3 length is 15 residues. V was trimmed by 6 bases and J by 0 bases, leaving 12 bases between them. The CDR3 coding sequence is TGTGCCAGCAGGCCTTCATGGCTCTCTGGAAACACCATATATTTT. Residues: CASRPSWLSGNTIYF.

Comment on this clonotype: The junction shows a germline mismatch at one end, possibly a read error. The genes are TRBV6-5 and TRBJ2-5; D gene ambiguous. Germline CDR1 is MNHEY and CDR2 is SVGAGI. This CDR3 is 13 amino acids long. CDR3 coding DNA: TGTGCCAGCAGTTACTTGGGCCAAGAGACCCAGCACTTC. Its translation: CASSYLGQETQHF.

This clonotype was picked up many times. Compared with germline, one end of the junction differs, possibly owing to a read error. The genes are TRBV24-1 and TRBJ2-1, with D uncertain. The CDR3 runs 16 residues. Germline values: CDR1 KGHDR, CDR2 SFDVKD. CDR3 DNA sequence: TGTGCCACCAGTGATTTGCTGCGGAACTCCAACAATGAGCAGTTCTTC. Its translation is CATSDLLRNSNNEQFF.

This clonotype was picked up many times. The chain joins TRBV28 to TRBJ2-1; TRBD2 agrees at 12 bases. The trim removed 5 bases at V and 9 bases at J, leaving 23 bases unmatched. The CDR3 sequence is 20 residues long. CDR1 and CDR2 from the germline V gene are MDHEN and SYDVKM. The CDR3 DNA is TGTGCCAGCAGTCCAGTTCTCGGGACTAGCGGGTTTTCGGTACAGGGTGAGCAGTTCTTC. Residues: CASSPVLGTSGFSVQGEQFF.

This clonotype appeared many times. The V call is TRBV18, the J call TRBJ1-1; D call uncertain. With 9 bases removed from V and 5 bases from J, the gap between germline ends came to 25 bases. The CDR3 is made up of 16 amino acids. Germline values: CDR1 KGHSH, CDR2 LQKENI. The CDR3 region is CASLKGLPPANTEAFF. In DNA form, the CDR3 reads TGTGCCAGTCTTAAAGGACTCCCCCCGGCGAATACTGAAGCTTTCTTT.

This clonotype was counted between two and nine times. CDR3 protein: CASSLREGSGELFF. The DNA for the CDR3 is TGCGCCAGCAGCCTGCGGGAGGGGTCCGGGGAGCTGTTTTTT. The genes are TRBV4-1 and TRBJ2-2, with 9 bases fitting TRBD2. V dropped 4 bases and J dropped 6; count of bases not matched to a gene: 3. Germline CDR1 and CDR2: MGHRA and YSYEKL. The CDR3 covers 14 residues.